Many counts were recorded for the clone carrying this T cell receptor beta chain. Its antigen is unknown. Each CDR3 protein is one row after TCRdb ran MiXCR on the 5' RACE reads. The sample has 340,000 or so distinct CDR3 sequences, approximately 13% seen once. This entry belongs to a study of T-cell memory formation after mild COVID-19. Trimming took off 5 bases at V and 7 bases at J, with 23 bases between the two ends. The CDR3 has 16 amino acids. Germline CDR1 SEHNR, CDR2 FQNEAQ (reference sequence). Points from the study as a whole: CD4+ clones that contracted lay mainly in CM and EM; CD8+ ones lay in EMRA.

The rearrangement uses TRBV7-9 and TRBJ2-5; maybe TRBD2 (5 bases). The source material was PBMCs or a T cell subset sorted from them (not recorded which). The clonotype originates from a man aged 18 to 30 who had mild COVID-19 (a few samples of this study predate the infection). Cell type and time point are not known. CDR3 bases: TGTGCCAGCAGCCCATCTGGACTGTACCTCCGGGGGACCCAGTACTTC. It is translated as CASSPSGLYLRGTQYF.